The next 18 T cell receptor beta chains were all read from a single sample in a study of T cells in Graves' hyperthyroidism and ophthalmopathy. RNA transcripts served as the template for amplifying TCR beta CDR3 regions. HTBI primers were used for first-round RT-PCR of the TCR CDR3. One entry per CDR3 protein results from TCRdb running MiXCR on the multiplex PCR reads. In the table there are about 480,000 distinct CDR3 sequences, around an eighth of which are singletons. Sequencing used blood. The receptor source for this set is a woman younger than 35 with Graves' hyperthyroidism.

This clonotype was observed many times. The V and J genes are TRBV14 and TRBJ2-3; no clear D. The CDR3 sequence is 18 residues long. Looked up from germline, CDR1 is SGHDN and CDR2 is FVKESK. Trimming stripped 1 base from V and 3 bases from J, with 20 bases between. The CDR3 nucleotides are TGTGCCAGCAGCCAAGTACACACGTTCGACATGGAAACAGATACGCAGTATTTT. Protein sequence: CASSQVHTFDMETDTQYF.

The table lists this clonotype with a few counts. It is unclear where the CDR3 begins or ends on the DNA, so no DNA is shown, and the CDR3 is as TCRdb lists it. The chain carries TRBV5-6 and TRBJ1-1; TRBD1, as called in the table, went unchecked against the DNA. The CDR3 sequence runs 15 residues, both termini included. Germline assignment: CDR1 SGHDT and CDR2 YYEEEE. This CDR3 reads CASSFGPGQNTEAFF.

This clonotype was seen ten or more times. The chain carries TRBV11-2 and TRBJ2-5, with D uncertain. The CDR3 contains 13 residues. V lost 5 bases to trimming and J lost 3 bases, with 10 bases between them. The V gene's germline CDR1 is SGHAT and CDR2 FQNNGV. As DNA, the CDR3 is TGTGCCAGCAGCGCCTGGGCGGAAGAGACCCAGTACTTC. Amino acids: CASSAWAEETQYF.

The chain joins TRBV27 to TRBJ1-5; the D gene is possibly TRBD1 (5 bases). CDR1 and CDR2 (germline): MNHEY, SMNVEV (reference sequence). CDR3 length equals 15 residues. The V end lost 2 bases, the J end lost 2 bases, and 10 bases lay between the germline ends. CDR3 sequence: CASSLGTYGNQPQHF. The CDR3 DNA is TGTGCCAGCAGTTTAGGGACGTACGGCAATCAGCCCCAGCATTTT.

This clonotype has more than one count but fewer than ten. This sequence joins TRBV19 and TRBJ2-3, with D perhaps TRBD2 (6 bases). Per germline, CDR1 LNHDA and CDR2 SQIVND (reference sequence). Trimming shortened V by 7 bases and J by 1 base, and 18 bases separated the two germline ends. This CDR3 spans 16 amino acids. CDR3: CASTTTSSERTDTQYF. The CDR3 nucleotides are TGTGCCAGTACCACGACCTCTAGCGAACGCACAGATACGCAGTATTTT. Full variable domain (remainder filled in from reference TRBV19 and TRBJ2-3): DGGITQSPKYLFRKEGQNVTLSCEQNLNHDAMYWYRQDPGQGLRLIYYSQIVNDFQKGDIAEGYSVSREKKESFPLTVTSAQKNPTAFYLCASTTTSSERTDTQYFGPGTRLTVL.

In its sample, this clonotype was seen many times. The chain links TRBV12-3 or TRBV12-4 to TRBJ2-5, with no clear D. Trimming took off 2 bases at V and 2 bases at J, with 6 bases between the two ends. The CDR3 has 13 amino acids. CDR3: CASSLHGQETQYF. In DNA form, the CDR3 reads TGTGCCAGCAGTTTACATGGGCAAGAGACCCAGTACTTC.

This clonotype was observed at least ten times. The CDR3 is CASSQVASGDQYF. The CDR3, as DNA: TGTGCCAGCAGCCAAGTTGCTAGCGGGGACCAGTACTTC. The chain carries TRBV3-1 and TRBJ2-5, with 9 bases matching TRBD2. Germline V lookup: CDR1 LGHDT, CDR2 YNNKEL (reference sequence). The ends lost 1 base at V and 10 bases at J; junction bases unmatched: 4. This CDR3 spans 13 amino acids.

This clonotype came up a few times. This chain uses TRBV9 with TRBJ2-2, with 7 bases that match TRBD1. The CDR3 contains 16 residues. With 0 bases clipped from V and 4 bases from J, the junction kept 6 bases outside the gene matches. CDR1 and CDR2 from the germline V gene are SGDLS and YYNGEE. CDR3 protein: CASSVARGPSTGELFF. The CDR3 DNA reads as TGTGCCAGCAGCGTAGCAAGGGGGCCGAGCACCGGGGAGCTGTTTTTT.

This clonotype came up a few times. This rearrangement joins TRBV4-1 to TRBJ2-7, with a weak D call TRBD1 (6 bases). Germline CDR1 reads MGHRA; CDR2 reads YSYEKL. The CDR3 totals 16 residues. Deletions cut 1 base from V and 2 bases from J, with 15 bases between. The CDR3 is CASSQGGWGPPYEQYF. DNA for the CDR3: TGCGCCAGCAGCCAAGGTGGCTGGGGGCCCCCCTACGAGCAGTACTTC.

In its sample, this clonotype was seen many times. This chain links TRBV6-1 with TRBJ1-1, with 9 bases lining up with TRBD1. V was clipped by 8 bases and J by 4 bases; unmatched bases: 5. CDR1 is MNHNS, CDR2 SASEGT, per germline. The CDR3 loop spans 13 amino acids. In DNA form, the CDR3 reads TGTGCCAGCGGCGCGGACAGGGGCACTGAAGCTTTCTTT. It is translated as CASGADRGTEAFF.

This clonotype was picked up a small number of times. This chain connects TRBV3-1 to TRBJ1-2; 9 nucleotides line up with TRBD1. Per germline, CDR1 LGHDT and CDR2 YNNKEL (reference sequence). Trimming at V came to 0 bases and at J to 6 bases, leaving 11 bases not matched to a gene. The CDR3 extends over 17 amino acids. Here the CDR3 reads CASSQDAYRDREDGYTF. In DNA form, the CDR3 reads TGTGCCAGCAGCCAAGATGCGTATCGGGACAGGGAGGATGGCTACACCTTC.

This clonotype has a count of ten or more. The junction departs from germline at one end; a sequencing error may be responsible. The chain recombines TRBV6-2 or TRBV6-3 with TRBJ1-2; D might be TRBD1 (6 bases). Germline V lookup: CDR1 MNHEY, CDR2 SVGEGT. The CDR3 runs to 13 residues. CDR3 residues: CASSTQGSYGHTF. The CDR3 DNA sequence: TGTGCCAGCAGTACACAGGGCTCCTATGGCCACACCTTC.

This clonotype was seen at least ten times. The chain's CDR3 is CASTAYAGTANTGELFF. The CDR3 bases are TGTGCCAGCACCGCTTATGCCGGGACAGCGAACACCGGGGAGCTGTTTTTT. The chain has TRBV6-1 and TRBJ2-2; 7 bases fit TRBD1. The germline V gene encodes CDR1 MNHNS and CDR2 SASEGT. V was clipped by 7 bases and J by 0 bases; unmatched bases: 11. This CDR3 is built from 17 residues.

The V call is TRBV3-1, the J call TRBJ1-1, with a tentative D call TRBD1 (6 bases). The V and J ends lost 5 bases and 4 bases respectively, with 14 bases between them. The CDR3 runs 14 residues. Germline values: CDR1 LGHDT, CDR2 YNNKEL (reference sequence). CDR3 coding DNA: TGTGCCAGCAGCGGGGGACACCCATTCACTGAAGCTTTCTTT. It codes for CASSGGHPFTEAFF.

This clonotype was found many times. This chain uses TRBV7-2 with TRBJ1-5, with D possibly TRBD1 on 5 matching bases. V lost 7 bases and J lost 0, with 13 bases in between. The germline gives CDR1 SGHTA, CDR2 FQGNSA. The CDR3 contains 15 residues. This chain's CDR3 is CASTPGTDSNQPQHF. The CDR3 coding sequence is TGTGCCAGCACCCCCGGGACGGATAGCAATCAGCCCCAGCATTTT.

This clonotype was recorded a few times. The chain carries TRBV19 and TRBJ1-1; 9 bases line up with TRBD1. The CDR3 spans 16 residues. The V gene end was trimmed by 5 bases and the J gene end by 0 bases; junction bases not matched to a gene: 7. Germline loops: CDR1 LNHDA, CDR2 SQIVND (reference sequence). CDR3: CASSSTGTGLNTEAFF. The CDR3 DNA sequence: TGTGCCAGTAGTTCTACCGGGACAGGGTTGAACACTGAAGCTTTCTTT.

This clonotype came up many times. This chain connects TRBV7-9 to TRBJ1-6; 9 bases map to TRBD1. V gave up 8 bases and J gave up 4 bases; unmatched junction bases: 3. The CDR3 spans 14 residues. Looked up from germline, CDR1 is SEHNR and CDR2 is FQNEAQ (reference sequence). As DNA, the CDR3 is TGTGCCAGCGCACAGGGGGCTTATAATTCACCCCTCCACTTT. Residues: CASAQGAYNSPLHF.

This clonotype was seen repeatedly, ten times or more. The chain combines TRBV3-1 with TRBJ1-1, with D hard to call. The germline V and J ends were trimmed by 4 bases and 1 base, with 7 bases remaining between them. The CDR3 spans 13 residues. Germline V gene lookup returns CDR1 LGHDT and CDR2 YNNKEL (reference sequence). In DNA form, the CDR3 reads TGTGCCAGCAGCCTAACACGGAACACTGAAGCTTTCTTT. Its translation: CASSLTRNTEAFF. Full variable domain (missing parts from reference TRBV3-1 and TRBJ1-1): DTAVSQTPKYLVTQMGNDKSIKCEQNLGHDTMYWYKQDSKKFLKIMFSYNNKELIINETVPNRFSPKSPDKAHLNLHINSLELGDSAVYFCASSLTRNTEAFFGQGTRLTVV.